This TCR beta chain appears in the sequencing data of a study of T cell changes during pregnancy in multiple sclerosis. Profiling relied on immunoSEQ multiplex PCR, and the TCRdb table lists in-frame clones only, not all of them. The sample lists some 75,000 clones, roughly 96% seen once, with more than 0.95% in the top ten. V gave up 2 bases and J gave up 7 bases, with 21 bases separating them. The length of the CDR3 is 17 residues. CDR1 and CDR2 from the germline V gene are SEHNR and FQNEAQ (reference sequence). This receptor was identified in a female donor with multiple sclerosis, enrolled in a pregnancy study. The chain combines TRBV7-9 with TRBJ2-1, with a weak D call TRBD2 (5 bases). The sequences come from peripheral blood, collected in the second trimester of pregnancy. CDR3 in DNA: TGTGCCAGCAGCTTACCCTTGCTGGGAGTCACTAAGAATGAGCAGTTCTTC. As protein: CASSLPLLGVTKNEQFF.